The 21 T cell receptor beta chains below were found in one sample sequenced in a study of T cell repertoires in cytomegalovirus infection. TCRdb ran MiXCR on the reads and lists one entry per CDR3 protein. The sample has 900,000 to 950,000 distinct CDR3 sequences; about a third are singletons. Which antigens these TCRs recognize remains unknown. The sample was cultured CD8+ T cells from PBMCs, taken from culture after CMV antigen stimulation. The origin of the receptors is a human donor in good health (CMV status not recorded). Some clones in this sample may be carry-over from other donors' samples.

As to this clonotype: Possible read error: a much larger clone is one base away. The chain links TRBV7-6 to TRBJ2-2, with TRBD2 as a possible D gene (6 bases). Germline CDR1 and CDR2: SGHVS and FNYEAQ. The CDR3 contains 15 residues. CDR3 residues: CVTQRRGTNTGELFF. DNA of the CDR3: TGTGTCACCCAAAGACGGGGGACGAACACCGGGGAGCTGTTTTTT.

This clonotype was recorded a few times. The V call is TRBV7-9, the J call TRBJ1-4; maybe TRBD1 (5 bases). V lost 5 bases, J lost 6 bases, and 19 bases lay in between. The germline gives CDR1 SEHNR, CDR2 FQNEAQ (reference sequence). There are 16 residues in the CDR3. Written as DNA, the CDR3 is TGTGCCAGCAGCCCCCGACGGCCCGGGACCTATGAAAAACTGTTTTTT. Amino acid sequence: CASSPRRPGTYEKLFF.

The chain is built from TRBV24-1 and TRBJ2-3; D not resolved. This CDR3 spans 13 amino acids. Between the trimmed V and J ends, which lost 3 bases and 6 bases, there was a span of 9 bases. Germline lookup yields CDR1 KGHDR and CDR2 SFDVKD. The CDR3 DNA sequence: TGTGCCACCAGTGATAGCCCCGGGGATACGCAGTATTTT. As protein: CATSDSPGDTQYF.

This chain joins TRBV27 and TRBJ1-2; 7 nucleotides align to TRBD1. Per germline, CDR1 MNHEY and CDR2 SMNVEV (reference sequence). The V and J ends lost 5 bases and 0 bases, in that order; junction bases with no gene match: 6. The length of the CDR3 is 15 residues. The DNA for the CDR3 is TGTGCCAGCAGTCTGGACAGGAGAGCTAACTATGGCTACACCTTC. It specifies CASSLDRRANYGYTF.

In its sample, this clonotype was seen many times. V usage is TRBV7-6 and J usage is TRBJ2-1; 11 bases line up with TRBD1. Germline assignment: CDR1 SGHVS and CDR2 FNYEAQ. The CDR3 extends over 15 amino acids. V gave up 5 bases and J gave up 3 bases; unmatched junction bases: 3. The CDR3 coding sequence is TGTGCCAGCAGCACCGGGACAGGGGGCTACAATGAGCAGTTCTTC. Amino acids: CASSTGTGGYNEQFF.

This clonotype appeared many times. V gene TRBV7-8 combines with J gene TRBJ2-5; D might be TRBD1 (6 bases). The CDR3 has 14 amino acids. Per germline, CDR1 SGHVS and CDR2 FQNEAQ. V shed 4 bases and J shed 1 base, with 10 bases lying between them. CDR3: CASSSLDSQETQYF. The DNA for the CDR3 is TGTGCCAGCAGCTCCTTGGACAGCCAAGAGACCCAGTACTTC.

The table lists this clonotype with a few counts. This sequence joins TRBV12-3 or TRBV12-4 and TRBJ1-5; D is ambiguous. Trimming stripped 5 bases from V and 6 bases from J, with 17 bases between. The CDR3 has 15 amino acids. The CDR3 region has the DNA TGTGCCAGCAGTCCGGGCCCCCTACAGCCTCAGCCCCAGCATTTT. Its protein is CASSPGPLQPQPQHF.

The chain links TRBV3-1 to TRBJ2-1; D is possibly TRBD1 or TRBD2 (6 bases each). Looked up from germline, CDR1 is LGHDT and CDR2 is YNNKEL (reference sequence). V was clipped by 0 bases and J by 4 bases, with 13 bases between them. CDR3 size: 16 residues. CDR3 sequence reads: CASSQEAGGLYNEQFF. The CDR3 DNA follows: TGTGCCAGCAGCCAAGAGGCCGGGGGCCTATACAATGAGCAGTTCTTC.

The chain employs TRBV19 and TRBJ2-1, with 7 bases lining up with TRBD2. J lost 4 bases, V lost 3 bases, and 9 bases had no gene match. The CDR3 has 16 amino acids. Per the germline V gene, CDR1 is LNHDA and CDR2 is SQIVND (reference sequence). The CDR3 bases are TGTGCCAGTAGTATTTACGGGGGGACTCCGTACAATGAGCAGTTCTTC. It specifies CASSIYGGTPYNEQFF.

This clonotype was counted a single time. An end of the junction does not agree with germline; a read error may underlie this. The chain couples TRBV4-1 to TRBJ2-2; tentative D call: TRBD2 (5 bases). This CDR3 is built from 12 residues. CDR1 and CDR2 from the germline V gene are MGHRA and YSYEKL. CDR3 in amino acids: CASREGPGELFF. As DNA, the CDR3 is TGTGCCAGCAGAGAGGGTCCCGGGGAGCTGTTTTTT.

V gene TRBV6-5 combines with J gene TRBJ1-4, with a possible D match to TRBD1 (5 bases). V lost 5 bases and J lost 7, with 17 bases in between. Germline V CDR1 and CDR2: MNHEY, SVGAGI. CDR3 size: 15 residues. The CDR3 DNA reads TGTGCCAGCAGTCCCGGGACCTCGGTGGGTGAAAAACTGTTTTTT. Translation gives CASSPGTSVGEKLFF.

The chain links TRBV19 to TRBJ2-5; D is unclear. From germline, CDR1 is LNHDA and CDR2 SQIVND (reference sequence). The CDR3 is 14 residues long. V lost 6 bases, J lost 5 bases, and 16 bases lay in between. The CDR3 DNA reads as TGTGCCAGTAGGACCGGGCCCCAGTTGGAGACCCAGTACTTC. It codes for CASRTGPQLETQYF.

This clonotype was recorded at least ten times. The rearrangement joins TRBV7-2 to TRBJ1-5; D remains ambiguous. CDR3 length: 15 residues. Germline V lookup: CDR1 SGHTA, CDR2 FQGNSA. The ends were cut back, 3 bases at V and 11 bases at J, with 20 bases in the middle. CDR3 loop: CASSFHLWGDMAQHF. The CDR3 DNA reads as TGTGCCAGCAGCTTTCATCTTTGGGGAGATATGGCCCAGCATTTT.

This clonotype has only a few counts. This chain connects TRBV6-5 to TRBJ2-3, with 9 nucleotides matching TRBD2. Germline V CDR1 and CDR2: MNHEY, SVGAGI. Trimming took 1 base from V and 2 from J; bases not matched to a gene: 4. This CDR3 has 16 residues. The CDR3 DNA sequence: TGTGCCAGCAGTTACTTAGCGGGGGCCATCACAGATACGCAGTATTTT. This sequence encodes CASSYLAGAITDTQYF.

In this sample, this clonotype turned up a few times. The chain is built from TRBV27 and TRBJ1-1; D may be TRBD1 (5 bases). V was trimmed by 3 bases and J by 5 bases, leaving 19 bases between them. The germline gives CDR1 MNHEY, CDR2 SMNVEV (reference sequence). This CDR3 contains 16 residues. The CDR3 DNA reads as TGTGCCAGCAGTTTTGGGTCTGGAAGGGGATGGACTGAAGCTTTCTTT. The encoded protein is CASSFGSGRGWTEAFF.

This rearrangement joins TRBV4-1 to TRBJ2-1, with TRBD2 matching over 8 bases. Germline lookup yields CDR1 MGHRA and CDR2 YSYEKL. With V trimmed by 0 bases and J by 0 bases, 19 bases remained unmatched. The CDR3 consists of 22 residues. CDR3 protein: CASSQDGGTSGGAVSSYNEQFF. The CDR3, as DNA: TGCGCCAGCAGCCAAGATGGGGGGACTAGTGGGGGGGCGGTGTCCTCCTACAATGAGCAGTTCTTC.

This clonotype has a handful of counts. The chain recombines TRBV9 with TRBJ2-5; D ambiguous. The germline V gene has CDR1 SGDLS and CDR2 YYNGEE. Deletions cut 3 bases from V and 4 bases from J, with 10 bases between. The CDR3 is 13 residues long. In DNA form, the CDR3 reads TGTGCCAGCAGCGCCGAGTGGGGAGAGACCCAGTACTTC. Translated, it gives CASSAEWGETQYF.

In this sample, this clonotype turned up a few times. DNA of the CDR3: TGTGCCAGCAGTAGTGCAGCGGGGGACAGAGGGGCCGAGCAGTACTTC. This gives the protein CASSSAAGDRGAEQYF. The rearrangement joins TRBV6-6 to TRBJ2-7; tentatively, D is TRBD2 (8 bases). From germline, CDR1 is MNHNY and CDR2 SVGAGI (reference sequence). Trimming stripped 5 bases from V and 6 bases from J, with 23 bases between. The CDR3 is 16 residues long.

The chain's CDR3 is CASSYSDPAYGYTF. As DNA, the CDR3 is TGTGCCAGCAGTTACTCAGATCCAGCCTATGGCTACACCTTC. This chain connects TRBV6-2 or TRBV6-3 to TRBJ1-2; unclear D gene. V lost 0 bases to trimming and J lost 4 bases, with 9 bases between them. The CDR3 extends over 14 amino acids. Per the germline V gene, CDR1 is MNHEY and CDR2 is SVGEGT.

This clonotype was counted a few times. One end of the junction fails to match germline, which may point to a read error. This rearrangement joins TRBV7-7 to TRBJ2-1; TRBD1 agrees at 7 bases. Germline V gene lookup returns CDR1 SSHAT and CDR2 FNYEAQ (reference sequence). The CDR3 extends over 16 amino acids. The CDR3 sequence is CASSRGPGTEYNEQFF. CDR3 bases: TGTGCTAGCAGCCGAGGACCCGGGACAGAATACAATGAGCAGTTCTTC.

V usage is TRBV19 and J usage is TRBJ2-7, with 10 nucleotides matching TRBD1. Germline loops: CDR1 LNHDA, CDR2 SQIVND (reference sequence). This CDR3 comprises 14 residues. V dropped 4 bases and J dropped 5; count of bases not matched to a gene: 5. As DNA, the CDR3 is TGTGCCAGTAGTAGCCGGGACAGGGGCCACGAGCAGTACGTC. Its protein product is CASSSRDRGHEQYV.